The present T cell receptor (beta chain) was sequenced within a study of control samples from healthy donors and cancer patients. TCRdb's table, derived via immunoSEQ multiplex PCR, lists solely in-frame clones and lacks some. The sample shows roughly 86,000 clones, 91% of them seen only once. The CDR3 runs to 13 residues. V was pared by 5 bases and J by 4 bases, with 14 bases between. Per germline, CDR1 GTSNPN and CDR2 SVGIG (reference sequence). The TCR sequence derives from a man aged 30 to 39 in good health. The sample comprised blood. V usage is TRBV30 and J usage is TRBJ1-1; D gene uncertain. The CDR3 bases are TGTGCCTGGGAGGGAGCGGTTGCCACTGAAGCTTTCTTT. Translation gives CAWEGAVATEAFF.